This T cell receptor (beta chain) was captured by sequencing in a study of blood T cell repertoires in COVID-19. Study background: Italy, Spain and the United States were the sources of the convalescent and acute COVID-19 samples.

Only in-frame clones appear in the TCRdb table, and some are missing; sequencing was by immunoSEQ multiplex PCR. The data show about 250,000 clones, 84% seen once. This clonotype originated in a man in his fifties with acute or convalescent COVID-19. Sequencing was performed on peripheral blood.

The CDR3: CASSQDAGWTQYF. CDR3 DNA: TGTGCCAGCAGCCAAGACGCGGGGTGGACGCAGTATTTT. This chain joins TRBV3-1 (or the pseudogene TRBV3-2) and TRBJ2-3, with D maybe TRBD2 (6 bases). Trimming pared 0 bases from V and 9 bases from J, leaving 10 bases between. There are 13 residues in the CDR3. Germline loops: CDR1 LGHDT, CDR2 YNNKEL (reference sequence).